These T cell receptor beta chains were read from a single sample in a study of cytomegalovirus exposure and HLA in healthy donors. Assay: immunoSEQ multiplex PCR; the TCRdb copy retains only in-frame clones and omits some. The sample lists roughly 260,000 clones, 90% seen once, with more than 0.35% in the top ten. Sequencing was done on a sample of PBMCs. These receptors were collected from a young woman in good health and CMV-seronegative. Both conserved end residues are part of each CDR3. Each record gives: J gene, V gene, clone size, D gene, CDR3 DNA, CDR3 protein. A D gene is named only where the DNA matches it firmly. Size is stated for part of the rows, as once, few or many counts, or as a class when the clone is expanded.

j_gene: TRBJ1-5; v_gene: TRBV7-2; abundance: .; d_gene: .; CDR3nt: TGTGCCAGCAGCTTAGCCACAGGACAGCCCCAGCATTTT; CDR3aa: CASSLATGQPQHF
j_gene: TRBJ2-5; v_gene: TRBV28; abundance: .; d_gene: .; CDR3nt: TGTGCCAGCAGGGAGGGGCAAGAGACCCAGTACTTC; CDR3aa: CASREGQETQYF
j_gene: TRBJ1-6; v_gene: TRBV28; abundance: once; d_gene: TRBD1; CDR3nt: TGTGCCAGCAGTTTGACAGGGGAAAAGAAGTCACCCCTCCACTTT; CDR3aa: CASSLTGEKKSPLHF
j_gene: TRBJ2-6; v_gene: TRBV7-9; abundance: .; d_gene: .; CDR3nt: TGTGCCAGCAGCTTGGACAGAAACTATCCTGGGGCCAACGTCCTGACTTTC; CDR3aa: CASSLDRNYPGANVLTF
j_gene: TRBJ2-7; v_gene: TRBV5-6; abundance: .; d_gene: .; CDR3nt: TGTGCCAGCAGCTTCAAAACAGCCTACGAGCAGTACTTC; CDR3aa: CASSFKTAYEQYF
j_gene: TRBJ1-5; v_gene: TRBV28; abundance: .; d_gene: .; CDR3nt: TGTGCCAGCAGTTTTTATAGCAATCAGCCCCAGCATTTT; CDR3aa: CASSFYSNQPQHF
j_gene: TRBJ1-1; v_gene: TRBV6-5; abundance: .; d_gene: .; CDR3nt: TGTGCCAGCAGTTACCAGCTGTTGGCGGGCACTGAAGCTTTCTTT; CDR3aa: CASSYQLLAGTEAFF
j_gene: TRBJ2-7; v_gene: TRBV27; abundance: few; d_gene: .; CDR3nt: TGTGCCAGCAGTTATACAGGCTCCGAGCAGTACTTC; CDR3aa: CASSYTGSEQYF
j_gene: TRBJ1-6; v_gene: TRBV10-3; abundance: .; d_gene: .; CDR3nt: TGTGCCATCAGTGAGTCCACGGTTAATTCACCCCTCCACTTT; CDR3aa: CAISESTVNSPLHF
j_gene: TRBJ2-1; v_gene: TRBV6-5; abundance: .; d_gene: .; CDR3nt: TGTGCCAGCAGTGGGTCCGGGACTGACAATGAGCAGTTCTTC; CDR3aa: CASSGSGTDNEQFF
j_gene: TRBJ2-1; v_gene: TRBV15; abundance: .; d_gene: .; CDR3nt: TGTGCCACCAGCATGGACAGTTACAATGAGCAGTTCTTC; CDR3aa: CATSMDSYNEQFF
j_gene: TRBJ2-5; v_gene: TRBV7-9; abundance: .; d_gene: TRBD1; CDR3nt: TGTGCCAGCAGCTTAGGGGGACAGGCCGAGCAAGAGACCCAGTACTTC; CDR3aa: CASSLGGQAEQETQYF
j_gene: TRBJ1-5; v_gene: TRBV27; abundance: .; d_gene: TRBD1; CDR3nt: TGTGCCAGCAGTATGTCCGGGACAGGGGCATGGCCCCAGCATTTT; CDR3aa: CASSMSGTGAWPQHF
j_gene: TRBJ2-2; v_gene: TRBV18; abundance: .; d_gene: TRBD1; CDR3nt: TGTGCCAGCTCACCGGGACAGGGGACCGGGGAGCTGTTTTTT; CDR3aa: CASSPGQGTGELFF
j_gene: TRBJ1-5; v_gene: TRBV21-1; abundance: .; d_gene: .; CDR3nt: TGTGCCAGCAGCAAAGTTCTGGTGGCAGTCAATCAGCCCCAGCATTTT; CDR3aa: CASSKVLVAVNQPQHF
j_gene: TRBJ1-2; v_gene: TRBV6-5; abundance: .; d_gene: .; CDR3nt: TGTGCCAGCAGGAAACAGGGATCGCACTATGGCTACACCTTC; CDR3aa: CASRKQGSHYGYTF
j_gene: TRBJ2-3; v_gene: TRBV7-2; abundance: once; d_gene: .; CDR3nt: TGTGCCAGCAGCCCGGGGATTGGAGAGTGGGGGCAGTATTTT; CDR3aa: CASSPGIGEWGQYF
j_gene: TRBJ2-3; v_gene: TRBV5-1; abundance: .; d_gene: TRBD2; CDR3nt: TGCGCCAGCTGGACTAGCGGCACAGATACGCAGTATTTT; CDR3aa: CASWTSGTDTQYF
j_gene: TRBJ2-1; v_gene: TRBV7-6; abundance: .; d_gene: .; CDR3nt: TGTGCCAGCAGCTTAGTCCCCAGCTCCTACAATGAGCAGTTCTTC; CDR3aa: CASSLVPSSYNEQFF
j_gene: TRBJ1-5; v_gene: TRBV2; abundance: .; d_gene: .; CDR3nt: TGTGCCAGCAGATTGGACACTAATAGCAATCAGCCCCAGCATTTT; CDR3aa: CASRLDTNSNQPQHF
j_gene: TRBJ1-5; v_gene: TRBV28; abundance: .; d_gene: .; CDR3nt: TGTGCCAGCAGTTTACCAGGGATCGGCAATCAGCCCCAGCATTTT; CDR3aa: CASSLPGIGNQPQHF
j_gene: TRBJ2-1; v_gene: TRBV5-1; abundance: .; d_gene: TRBD2; CDR3nt: TGCGCCAGTTATGGCGGGGGGACTAACAATGAGCAGTTCTTC; CDR3aa: CASYGGGTNNEQFF
j_gene: TRBJ1-6; v_gene: TRBV2; abundance: .; d_gene: .; CDR3nt: TGTGCCAGCAGTGTGGCAGGGTCCTATAATTCACCCCTCCACTTT; CDR3aa: CASSVAGSYNSPLHF
j_gene: TRBJ2-3; v_gene: TRBV4-1; abundance: .; d_gene: .; CDR3nt: TGCGCCAGCAGCCAAGTGCCCCCCCGGGTTACGCAGTATTTT; CDR3aa: CASSQVPPRVTQYF
j_gene: TRBJ1-1; v_gene: TRBV9; abundance: .; d_gene: .; CDR3nt: TGTGCCAGCAGCGGTGGGCCGAACACTGAAGCTTTCTTT; CDR3aa: CASSGGPNTEAFF
j_gene: TRBJ1-1; v_gene: TRBV19; abundance: .; d_gene: .; CDR3nt: TGTGCCAGTAGTATGACAAGGAACACTGAAGCTTTCTTT; CDR3aa: CASSMTRNTEAFF
j_gene: TRBJ1-6; v_gene: TRBV10-3; abundance: .; d_gene: .; CDR3nt: TGTGCCATCAGTGGCGGGAATGGGTATAATTCACCCCTCCACTTT; CDR3aa: CAISGGNGYNSPLHF
j_gene: TRBJ2-5; v_gene: TRBV5-1; abundance: .; d_gene: TRBD2; CDR3nt: TGCGCCAGCAGCGACCTAGCGGGGGAGGGAGAGACCCAGTACTTC; CDR3aa: CASSDLAGEGETQYF
j_gene: TRBJ2-5; v_gene: TRBV5-1; abundance: .; d_gene: .; CDR3nt: TGCGCCAGCAGCCCGGGACAAGAGACCCAGTACTTC; CDR3aa: CASSPGQETQYF
j_gene: TRBJ1-6; v_gene: TRBV28; abundance: .; d_gene: .; CDR3nt: TGTGCCAGCAGTTTTTTGGCTGAGGACAGCTTTAATTCACCCCTCCACTTT; CDR3aa: CASSFLAEDSFNSPLHF
j_gene: TRBJ2-6; v_gene: TRBV19; abundance: .; d_gene: TRBD1; CDR3nt: TGTGCCAGTAGTATAGGGACAGGGAGGTCTGGGGCCAACGTCCTGACTTTC; CDR3aa: CASSIGTGRSGANVLTF
j_gene: TRBJ2-1; v_gene: TRBV27; abundance: .; d_gene: TRBD2; CDR3nt: TGTGCCAGCAGTAGTCTAGCGGGGGGGATTGAGCAGTTCTTC; CDR3aa: CASSSLAGGIEQFF
j_gene: TRBJ2-5; v_gene: TRBV4-2; abundance: .; d_gene: .; CDR3nt: TGTGCCAGCAGCCAAGATCCCGGACTGCAAGAGACCCAGTACTTC; CDR3aa: CASSQDPGLQETQYF
j_gene: TRBJ2-2; v_gene: TRBV10-2; abundance: .; d_gene: .; CDR3nt: TGCGCCAGCAGTGACATCACCGGGGAGCTGTTTTTT; CDR3aa: CASSDITGELFF
j_gene: TRBJ1-2; v_gene: TRBV10-3; abundance: .; d_gene: .; CDR3nt: TGTGCCATCAGTGAGTCGAGGGATAACTATGGCTACACCTTC; CDR3aa: CAISESRDNYGYTF
j_gene: TRBJ2-5; v_gene: TRBV6-5; abundance: .; d_gene: TRBD1; CDR3nt: TGTGCCAGCAGTTTCGACAGGGGGCGCGGAGAGACCCAGTACTTC; CDR3aa: CASSFDRGRGETQYF
j_gene: TRBJ2-7; v_gene: TRBV6-5; abundance: .; d_gene: TRBD1; CDR3nt: TGTGCCAGCAGGAAAGGACAGGGGGCCTACGAGCAGTACTTC; CDR3aa: CASRKGQGAYEQYF
j_gene: TRBJ2-6; v_gene: TRBV28; abundance: .; d_gene: TRBD1; CDR3nt: TGTGCCAGCAGATCAGGGGGCGCTGGGGCCAACGTCCTGACTTTC; CDR3aa: CASRSGGAGANVLTF
j_gene: TRBJ1-5; v_gene: TRBV27; abundance: .; d_gene: TRBD1; CDR3nt: TGTGCCAGCAGTCCCGGGACAGGGGATCAGCCCCAGCATTTT; CDR3aa: CASSPGTGDQPQHF
j_gene: TRBJ2-5; v_gene: TRBV27; abundance: .; d_gene: .; CDR3nt: TGTGCCAGCAGTTCGGACGGGAACCAAGAGACCCAGTACTTC; CDR3aa: CASSSDGNQETQYF
j_gene: TRBJ1-1; v_gene: TRBV6-4; abundance: .; d_gene: .; CDR3nt: TGTGCCAGCAGTGACGAAGGGGGCACTGAAGCTTTCTTT; CDR3aa: CASSDEGGTEAFF
j_gene: TRBJ1-4; v_gene: TRBV14; abundance: .; d_gene: .; CDR3nt: TGTGCCAGCAGCCGCTACAGGGAGACTAATGAAAAACTGTTTTTT; CDR3aa: CASSRYRETNEKLFF
j_gene: TRBJ2-2; v_gene: TRBV10-3; abundance: .; d_gene: TRBD1; CDR3nt: TGTGCCATCAGTGAGTCGAGGGGGCGCGGGGAGCTGTTTTTT; CDR3aa: CAISESRGRGELFF
j_gene: TRBJ2-1; v_gene: TRBV19; abundance: .; d_gene: .; CDR3nt: TGTGCCAGTAGTATGGGGGGGCCCTACAATGAGCAGTTCTTC; CDR3aa: CASSMGGPYNEQFF
j_gene: TRBJ2-5; v_gene: TRBV5-1; abundance: .; d_gene: TRBD1; CDR3nt: TGCGCCAGCAGCCTACAGGGGCAGGGAGAGACCCAGTACTTC; CDR3aa: CASSLQGQGETQYF
j_gene: TRBJ1-4; v_gene: TRBV5-6; abundance: .; d_gene: TRBD1; CDR3nt: TGTGCCAGCAGCTTCTCCGGGACAGAGAATGAAAAACTGTTTTTT; CDR3aa: CASSFSGTENEKLFF
j_gene: TRBJ1-2; v_gene: TRBV6-5; abundance: .; d_gene: TRBD1; CDR3nt: TGTGCCAGCAGTTATCAGGGGGGAGGTGAAGGCTACACCTTC; CDR3aa: CASSYQGGGEGYTF
j_gene: TRBJ2-1; v_gene: TRBV10-3; abundance: .; d_gene: .; CDR3nt: TGTGCCATCAGTGCCATGGGGGGGCGGAACAATGAGCAGTTCTTC; CDR3aa: CAISAMGGRNNEQFF
j_gene: TRBJ2-7; v_gene: TRBV18; abundance: few; d_gene: TRBD1; CDR3nt: TGTGCCAGCTCACCAAGACAGGGAACTCCCTACGAGCAGTACTTC; CDR3aa: CASSPRQGTPYEQYF
j_gene: TRBJ1-2; v_gene: TRBV19; abundance: .; d_gene: TRBD1; CDR3nt: TGTGCCAGCCACCCGGGACAGGGACGTCGCTACACCTTC; CDR3aa: CASHPGQGRRYTF
j_gene: TRBJ1-1; v_gene: TRBV10-3; abundance: .; d_gene: .; CDR3nt: TGTGCCATCAGTGATCCCGTACAGTTCACTGAAGCTTTCTTT; CDR3aa: CAISDPVQFTEAFF
j_gene: TRBJ2-1; v_gene: TRBV2; abundance: .; d_gene: TRBD2; CDR3nt: TGTGCCAGCAGTGAATTGGCGGGGGGGCTAAATAACAATGAGCAGTTCTTC; CDR3aa: CASSELAGGLNNNEQFF
j_gene: TRBJ2-6; v_gene: TRBV4-2; abundance: .; d_gene: TRBD2; CDR3nt: TGTGCCAGCAGCCAAGATGGGGGGGCTGGGGCCAACGTCCTGACTTTC; CDR3aa: CASSQDGGAGANVLTF
j_gene: TRBJ2-2; v_gene: TRBV7-2; abundance: .; d_gene: TRBD1; CDR3nt: TGTGCCAGCAGCCGGGGACAGGCCATCACCGGGGAGCTGTTTTTT; CDR3aa: CASSRGQAITGELFF
j_gene: TRBJ2-7; v_gene: TRBV29-1; abundance: .; d_gene: .; CDR3nt: TGCAGCGTTGAAGCAGGCGAGCAGTACTTC; CDR3aa: CSVEAGEQYF